This T cell receptor (beta chain) was obtained from a study of CD8+CD57+ T cells in acquired aplastic anemia. The CDR3 totals 14 residues. The V segment lost 6 bases and the J segment 6 bases; nucleotides outside the gene matches: 2. Germline lookup yields CDR1 SGHTA and CDR2 FQGTGA. CDR3 and TCR beta VDJ profiling relied on genomic DNA as the template. TCRdb analysed the reads with MiXCR anew, one entry per CDR3 protein. There are approximately 200,000 distinct CDR3 sequences in the sample; over 55% occur only once, and 25% to 30% lies in the top ten. V gene TRBV7-3 combines with J gene TRBJ2-1, with 13 bases identical to TRBD2. Material: sorted CD4+, CD8+, or CD8+CD57+ T cells (not recorded which) from PBMCs. The TCR sequence derives from a human donor in good health. The DNA of the CDR3 is TGTGCCAGCAGACGACTAGCGGGAGGCAATGAGCAGTTCTTC. This encodes CASRRLAGGNEQFF.